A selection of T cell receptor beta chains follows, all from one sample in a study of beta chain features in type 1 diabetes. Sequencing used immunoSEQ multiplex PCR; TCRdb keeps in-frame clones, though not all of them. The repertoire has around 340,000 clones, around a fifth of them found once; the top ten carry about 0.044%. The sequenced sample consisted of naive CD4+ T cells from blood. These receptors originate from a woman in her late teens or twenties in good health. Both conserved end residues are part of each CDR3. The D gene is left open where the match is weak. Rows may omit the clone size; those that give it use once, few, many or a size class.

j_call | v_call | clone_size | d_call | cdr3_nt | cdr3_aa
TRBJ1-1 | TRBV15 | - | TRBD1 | TGTGCCACCAGCAGATCTTATGGGACAGGGAACACTGAAGCTTTCTTT | CATSRSYGTGNTEAFF
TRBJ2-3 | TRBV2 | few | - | TGTGCCAGCAGTGAAGGGAGAGGCCCCACGGGTACGCAGTATTTT | CASSEGRGPTGTQYF
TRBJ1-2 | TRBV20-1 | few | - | TGCAGTGCTAGCCCCGAGTCCGGCTACACCTTC | CSASPESGYTF
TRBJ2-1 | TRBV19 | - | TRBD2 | TGTGCCAGTAGCCGAGGTAGCGGGAGTGCCTGGGGGAATGAGCAGTTCTTC | CASSRGSGSAWGNEQFF
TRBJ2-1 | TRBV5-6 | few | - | TGTGCCAGCAGCTTCCCAGGGGAACACAATGAGCAGTTCTTC | CASSFPGEHNEQFF
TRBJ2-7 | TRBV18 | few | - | TGTGCCAGCTCACCAAGAGCGGAGCTTTACGTGCAGTACTTC | CASSPRAELYVQYF
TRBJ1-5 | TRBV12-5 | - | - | TGTGCTAGTGGTTTGAGCGGGGGCCAGCCCCAGCATTTT | CASGLSGGQPQHF
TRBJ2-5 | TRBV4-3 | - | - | TGCGCCAGCAGCCAACTTGGGGGGAAGACCCAGTACTTC | CASSQLGGKTQYF
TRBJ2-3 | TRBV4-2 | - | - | TGTGCCAGCAGCCAAGATATGGTGAGGTTGACAGATACGCAGTATTTT | CASSQDMVRLTDTQYF
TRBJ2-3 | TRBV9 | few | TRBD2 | TGTGCCAGCAGCGTAGTGACTAGCGGGGGCACAGATACGCAGTATTTT | CASSVVTSGGTDTQYF
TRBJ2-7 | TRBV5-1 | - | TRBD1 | TGCGCCACCCGAGGGACAGGGTCCTACGAGCAGTACTTC | CATRGTGSYEQYF
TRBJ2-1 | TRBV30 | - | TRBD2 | TGTGCCTGGGATCAGACTAGCGGGAGGTCGGTTGAGCAGTTCTTC | CAWDQTSGRSVEQFF
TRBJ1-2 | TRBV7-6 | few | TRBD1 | TGTGCCAGCTCACGAGACGGGACAGTAGGGGTGGATGGCTACACCTTC | CASSRDGTVGVDGYTF
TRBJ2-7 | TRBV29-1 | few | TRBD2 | TGCAGCGCGAGCGGGGGGAGGGGTTACGAGCAGTACTTC | CSASGGRGYEQYF
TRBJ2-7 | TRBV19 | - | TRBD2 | TGTGCCAGTAGCACCGGGACTAGAAACGAGCAGTACTTC | CASSTGTRNEQYF
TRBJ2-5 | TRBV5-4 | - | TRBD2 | TGTGCCAGCAGGGGCGGGGGACAAGAGACCCAGTACTTC | CASRGGGQETQYF
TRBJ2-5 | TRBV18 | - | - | TGTGCCAGCTCACCACCTTCTAAACAAGAGACCCAGTACTTC | CASSPPSKQETQYF
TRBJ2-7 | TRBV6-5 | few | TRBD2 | TGTGCCAGCAGTTTTAGCGGGGGAAGCTCCTACGAGCAGTACTTC | CASSFSGGSSYEQYF
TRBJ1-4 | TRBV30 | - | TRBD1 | TGTGCCCTCTCGGGACAGGGAGATGAAAAACTGTTTTTT | CALSGQGDEKLFF
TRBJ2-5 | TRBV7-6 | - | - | TGTGCCAGCAGCTTGGACAGACGTCCGGAGACCCAGTACTTC | CASSLDRRPETQYF
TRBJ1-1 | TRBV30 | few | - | TGTGCCTGGAGCCCGGGACATCGGCTAAAAGCTTTCTTT | CAWSPGHRLKAFF
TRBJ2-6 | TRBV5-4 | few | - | TGTGCCAGCAGCCGGTTCGGGGTCCTGACTTTC | CASSRFGVLTF
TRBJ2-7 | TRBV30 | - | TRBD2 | TGTGCCTGGAGTGTACAAGCGGGAGGACCATACGAGCAGTACTTC | CAWSVQAGGPYEQYF
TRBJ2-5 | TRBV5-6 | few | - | TGTGCCAGCAGCCTCCTCCCGGAGACCCAGTACTTC | CASSLLPETQYF
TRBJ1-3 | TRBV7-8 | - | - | TGTGCCAGCAGCCCCTGGACATCCGACTCTGGAAACACCATATATTTT | CASSPWTSDSGNTIYF
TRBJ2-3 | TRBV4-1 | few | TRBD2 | TGCGCCAGCAGCCAAGCCCCCCGGGGAGCGGGGGGATCAGATACGCAGTATTTT | CASSQAPRGAGGSDTQYF
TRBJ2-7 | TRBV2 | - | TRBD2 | TGTGCCAGCAAGAAAGGAATTAGCGGGAGCTACGAGCAGTACTTC | CASKKGISGSYEQYF
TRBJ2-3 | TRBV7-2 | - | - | TGTGCCAGCAGCTATAGCGGAACCACAGATACGCAGTATTTT | CASSYSGTTDTQYF
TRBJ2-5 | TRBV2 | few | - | TGTGCCAGCAGTGAACTGGACTACCAAGAGACCCAGTACTTC | CASSELDYQETQYF
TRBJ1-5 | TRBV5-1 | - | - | TGCGCCAGCAGCTCGGGCCCGAGGGGGAGCAATCAGCCCCAGCATTTT | CASSSGPRGSNQPQHF
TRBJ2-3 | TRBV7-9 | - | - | TGTGCCAGCAGCGGCGAGGAGGGGTGGAGAGATACGCAGTATTTT | CASSGEEGWRDTQYF
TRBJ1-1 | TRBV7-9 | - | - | TGTGCCAGCAGCTTAGCGCGAGGGACTGAAGCTTTCTTT | CASSLARGTEAFF
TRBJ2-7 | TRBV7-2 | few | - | TGTGCCAGCAGCCCCCAGGGCGTCGAGCAGTACTTC | CASSPQGVEQYF
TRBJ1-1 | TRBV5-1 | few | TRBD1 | TGCGCCAGCAATCCGGGACAGCTGAACACTGAAGCTTTCTTT | CASNPGQLNTEAFF
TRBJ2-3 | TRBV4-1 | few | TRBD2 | TGCGCCAGCAGAGAGAGGGCGGGAGGGCCCCCTAAGGGAGATACGCAGTATTTT | CASRERAGGPPKGDTQYF
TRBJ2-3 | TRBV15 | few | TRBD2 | TGTGCCACCAGCAGAGAAGGTCTAGCGGGTACAGATACGCAGTATTTT | CATSREGLAGTDTQYF
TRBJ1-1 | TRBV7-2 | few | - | TGTGCCAGCAGCACACCAACAGGGACATACGAAGCTTTCTTT | CASSTPTGTYEAFF
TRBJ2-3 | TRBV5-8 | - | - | TGTGCCAGCAGCTTGGGACTCCGGGATACGCAGTATTTT | CASSLGLRDTQYF
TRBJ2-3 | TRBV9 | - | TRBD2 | TGTGCCAGCAGCGTCGGGACTAGCGGGAACGCGGATACGCAGTATTTT | CASSVGTSGNADTQYF
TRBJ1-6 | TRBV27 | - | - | TGTGCCAGCAGTACGACAAGATATTCACCCCTCCACTTT | CASSTTRYSPLHF
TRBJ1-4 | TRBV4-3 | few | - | TGCGCCAGCAGCCAAGAGGCCCCCCAGAGTGGGAGTGAAAAACTGTTTTTT | CASSQEAPQSGSEKLFF
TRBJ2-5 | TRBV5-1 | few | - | TGCGCCAGCAGCTCCGGGACACCACAAGAGACCCAGTACTTC | CASSSGTPQETQYF
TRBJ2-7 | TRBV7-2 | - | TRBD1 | TGTGCCAGCAGCTTAGGGCTGACAGGGGGCGTCGAGCAGTACTTC | CASSLGLTGGVEQYF
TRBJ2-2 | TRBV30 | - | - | TGTGCCTGGAGTGTACGGGGTAACACCGGGGAGCTGTTTTTT | CAWSVRGNTGELFF
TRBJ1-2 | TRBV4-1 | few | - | TGCGCCAGCAGCCTTAGCAGGGAAATTAACTATGGCTACACCTTC | CASSLSREINYGYTF
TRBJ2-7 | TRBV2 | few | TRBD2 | TGTGCCAGCAGTGGGACTAGCGGGAGCTACGAGCAGTACTTC | CASSGTSGSYEQYF
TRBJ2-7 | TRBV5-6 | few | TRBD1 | TGTGCCAGCAGCTGGACAGGGGGCGGCTACGAGCAGTACTTC | CASSWTGGGYEQYF
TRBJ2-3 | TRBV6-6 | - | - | TGTGCCAGCAGCCGGAGCACAGATACGCAGTATTTT | CASSRSTDTQYF
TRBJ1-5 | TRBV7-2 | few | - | TGTGCCAGCAGCGGCAGGAAAGTTTATCAGCCCCAGCATTTT | CASSGRKVYQPQHF
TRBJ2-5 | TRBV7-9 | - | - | TGTGCCAGCACCCCTAAACAAGAGACCCAGTACTTC | CASTPKQETQYF
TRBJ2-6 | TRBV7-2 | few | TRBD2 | TGTGCCAGCAGCTCGACTAGCGGGGCCAACGTCCTGACTTTC | CASSSTSGANVLTF
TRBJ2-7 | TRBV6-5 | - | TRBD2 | TGTGCCAGCAGTTATTCCGGGACTAGCGGATTCTACGAGCAGTACTTC | CASSYSGTSGFYEQYF
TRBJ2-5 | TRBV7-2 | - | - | TGTGCCAGCAGCTTAAACAGTGAAGAGACCCAGTACTTC | CASSLNSEETQYF
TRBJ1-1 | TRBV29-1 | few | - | TGCAGCGTTGAAGATCGAGCTTACACTGAAGCTTTCTTT | CSVEDRAYTEAFF
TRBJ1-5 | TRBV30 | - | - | TGTGCCTGGAGTGTAACGTCCGGGGGTGGACAGCCCCAGCATTTT | CAWSVTSGGGQPQHF
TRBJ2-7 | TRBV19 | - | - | TGTGCCAGTAGTTCTACAGGATTCGAGCAGTACTTC | CASSSTGFEQYF
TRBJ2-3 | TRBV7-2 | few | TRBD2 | TGTGCCAGCAGCTTAGCGGCGGGGGGGTCGGCAGATACGCAGTATTTT | CASSLAAGGSADTQYF